This is a list of T cell receptor beta chains from one sample in a study of post-analysis software for immune sequencing data. One entry per CDR3 protein, called by TCRdb with MiXCR from the PCR reads. The data show about 620,000 distinct CDR3 sequences, roughly 40% seen once. The sequencing sample was made of blood. Every receptor here comes from a girl under 18 with multiple sclerosis. CDR3s include the opening cysteine and the closing phenylalanine or tryptophan. Fields, in order: clone size, D gene, J gene, V gene, CDR3 protein, CDR3 DNA. The D gene is left open where the match is weak. Clone size is stated in some rows and not others, as once, few, many or a class when expanded.

>few|-|TRBJ2-3|TRBV24-1
CATGGLLISTDTQYF
TGTGCCACCGGGGGACTCCTCATAAGCACAGATACGCAGTATTTT
>-|-|TRBJ2-7|TRBV7-8
CATVSSGTLLGEQYF
TGTGCCACGGTATCCTCCGGGACCCTTCTGGGCGAGCAGTACTTC
>-|-|TRBJ1-1|TRBV12-3/TRBV12-4
CASSASRGEAFF
TGTGCCAGCAGTGCGAGTAGGGGTGAAGCTTTCTTT
>-|TRBD1|TRBJ2-7|TRBV4-1
CASSYPGQTYEQYF
TGCGCCAGCAGCTATCCGGGACAGACCTACGAGCAGTACTTC
>-|TRBD2|TRBJ2-5|TRBV4-1
CASSLSWTSGQTQYF
TGCGCCAGCAGCCTTTCCTGGACTAGCGGGCAAACCCAGTACTTC
>-|TRBD1|TRBJ2-7|TRBV2
CASSLDRIPYEQYF
TGTGCCAGCAGTTTGGACAGGATTCCCTACGAGCAGTACTTC
>few|-|TRBJ1-2|TRBV10-3
CAISEGHHGYTF
TGTGCCATCAGTGAGGGGCATCATGGCTACACCTTC
>-|-|TRBJ1-2|TRBV4-1
CASSQDHRERFYGYTF
TGCGCCAGCAGCCAAGACCACAGGGAACGCTTCTATGGCTACACCTTC
>few|TRBD1|TRBJ2-1|TRBV4-3
CASRDGQGSYNEQFF
TGCGCCAGCAGGGATGGACAGGGCTCCTACAATGAGCAGTTCTTC
>-|TRBD2|TRBJ2-7|TRBV7-2
CASSGPRSGRTYEQYF
TGTGCCAGCAGCGGCCCTCGGAGCGGGAGAACCTACGAGCAGTACTTC
>few|-|TRBJ2-7|TRBV20-1
CSARPPEPSGAYEQYF
TGCAGTGCTAGACCGCCAGAACCGTCAGGGGCCTACGAGCAGTACTTC
>once|TRBD2|TRBJ2-1|TRBV7-3
CASSLSASGRGEQFF
TGTGCCAGCAGCTTATCGGCTAGCGGGAGGGGTGAGCAGTTCTTC
>-|-|TRBJ2-1|TRBV3-1
CASSQDPTIGNEQFF
TGTGCCAGCAGCCAAGATCCCACAATAGGAAATGAGCAGTTCTTC
>few|-|TRBJ2-3|TRBV3-1
CASSLRDTSSNRNTDTQYF
TGTGCCAGCAGCCTCAGGGACACCTCTTCGAACCGAAACACAGATACGCAGTATTTT